Sequencing of this T cell receptor beta chain was carried out in a study of cytomegalovirus exposure and HLA in healthy donors. Study-wide background: Sequencing of about 179 million T cells in an earlier analysis found some 100 million unique TCR beta sequences. The study's findings and limits: It is likely that the observed cluster of highly shared sequence variants was a sequencing artifact. A link between a missense DCLRE1C variant and TCR beta V- and J-gene trimming emerged from a later analysis.

Points on this clone: Its antigen is not known.

The PCR had 60 Vbeta and 13 Jbeta primers. TCRdb keeps only in-frame clones here, not all; method: immunoSEQ multiplex PCR. There are about 270,000 clones in the sample; about nine tenths occur only once, and less than 4% lies in the top ten. CDR3 length: 14 residues. Per the germline V gene, CDR1 is GTSNPN and CDR2 is SVGIG (reference sequence). The J segment lost 7 bases and the V segment lost 3 bases, leaving 9 bases of the junction unmatched. Sequencing was done on a sample of PBMCs. The chain has TRBV30 and TRBJ1-1; 9 bases map to TRBD1. This TCR was recovered from a man in his forties or fifties in good health and CMV-seropositive. The CDR3 region has the DNA TGTGCCTGGAGGGCCGGGACAGGGTCGGGTGAAGCTTTCTTT. This encodes CAWRAGTGSGEAFF.